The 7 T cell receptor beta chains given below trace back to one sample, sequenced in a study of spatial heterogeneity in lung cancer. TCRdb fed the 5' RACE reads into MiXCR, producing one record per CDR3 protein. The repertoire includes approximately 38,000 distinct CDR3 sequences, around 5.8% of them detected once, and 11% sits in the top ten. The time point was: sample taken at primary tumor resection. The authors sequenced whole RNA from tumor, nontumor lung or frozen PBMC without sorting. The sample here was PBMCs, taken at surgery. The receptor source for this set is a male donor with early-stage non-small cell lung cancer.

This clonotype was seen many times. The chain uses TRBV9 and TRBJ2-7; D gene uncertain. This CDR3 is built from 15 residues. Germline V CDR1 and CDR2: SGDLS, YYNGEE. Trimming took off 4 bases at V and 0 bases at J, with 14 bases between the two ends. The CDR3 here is CASSPTPESSYEQYF. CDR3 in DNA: TGTGCCAGCAGCCCGACCCCCGAGAGCTCCTACGAGCAGTACTTC.

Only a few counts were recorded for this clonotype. The CDR3 region is CASSPRVYNEQFF. The CDR3, as DNA: TGTGCCAGCAGCCCGAGAGTCTACAATGAGCAGTTCTTC. V and J are TRBV7-3 and TRBJ2-1; D uncertain. The length of the CDR3 is 13 residues. Trimming removed 5 bases at V and 3 bases at J, with 8 bases between. Germline assignment: CDR1 SGHTA and CDR2 FQGTGA.

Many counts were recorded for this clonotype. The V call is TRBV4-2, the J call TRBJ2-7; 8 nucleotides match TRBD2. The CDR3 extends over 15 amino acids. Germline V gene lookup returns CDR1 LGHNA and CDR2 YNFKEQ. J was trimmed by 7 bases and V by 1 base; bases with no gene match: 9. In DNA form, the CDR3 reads TGTGCCAGCAGCCAAGTAGGCGGGGGGTTGGTTGAGCAGTACTTC. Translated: CASSQVGGGLVEQYF.

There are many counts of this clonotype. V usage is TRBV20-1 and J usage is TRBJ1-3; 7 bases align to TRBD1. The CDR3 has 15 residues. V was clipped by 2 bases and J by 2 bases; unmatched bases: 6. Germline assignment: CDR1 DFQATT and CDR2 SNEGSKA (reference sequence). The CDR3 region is CSARRGQVTGNTIYF. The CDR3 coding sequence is TGCAGTGCTAGACGTGGACAGGTCACTGGAAACACCATATATTTT.

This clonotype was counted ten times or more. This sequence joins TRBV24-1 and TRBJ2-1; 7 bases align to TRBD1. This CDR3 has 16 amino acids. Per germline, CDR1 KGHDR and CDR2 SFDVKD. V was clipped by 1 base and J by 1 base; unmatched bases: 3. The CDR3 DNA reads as TGTGCCACCAGTGATTTCTGGACAGGTTCCTACAATGAGCAGTTCTTC. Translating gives CATSDFWTGSYNEQFF.

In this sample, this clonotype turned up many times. The DNA for the CDR3 is TGTGCCAGCAGCTGGGGGACTAGCGGGCGGTCCTACAATGAGCAGTTCTTC. As protein: CASSWGTSGRSYNEQFF. V and J are TRBV5-4 and TRBJ2-1; 12 bases fit TRBD2. V shed 3 bases and J 1 base; nucleotides not matched to a gene: 5. Germline values: CDR1 SGHNT, CDR2 YYREEE (reference sequence). The length of the CDR3 is 17 residues.

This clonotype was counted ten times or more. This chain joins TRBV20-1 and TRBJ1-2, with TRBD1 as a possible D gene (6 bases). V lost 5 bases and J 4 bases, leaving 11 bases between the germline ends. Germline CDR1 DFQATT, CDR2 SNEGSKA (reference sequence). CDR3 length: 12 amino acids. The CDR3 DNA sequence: TGCAGTGCTGGGACACAGGTCTATGGCTACACCTTC. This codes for CSAGTQVYGYTF.